These 9 T cell receptor beta chains came from one sample sequenced in a study of beta chain features in type 1 diabetes. Since all of the isolated RNA was reverse transcribed, expressed TCRB transcripts were what got sequenced. This table comes from immunoSEQ multiplex PCR, and its TCRdb copy is limited to in-frame clones, with some not included. Of 330,000 or so clones in the sample, less than 15% were seen once. Sample: central memory CD4+ T cells from blood. The receptors originated from a man aged 25-45 years in good health.

This clone turned up a few times. The rearrangement uses TRBV29-1 and TRBJ2-1; possible D gene TRBD1, 6 bases. Trimming removed 3 bases from V and 5 bases from J, with 11 bases in between. This CDR3 has 13 amino acids. Germline lookup yields CDR1 SQVTM and CDR2 ANQGSEA. CDR3 DNA: TGCAGCGTTGATCGGCCAGGGGACAATGAGCAGTTCTTC. Translating gives CSVDRPGDNEQFF.

This clone turned up a few times. The chain uses TRBV7-8 and TRBJ1-3, with D possibly TRBD1 on 5 matching bases. The CDR3 totals 17 residues. Germline values: CDR1 SGHVS, CDR2 FQNEAQ. V lost 5 bases and J lost 2, with 19 bases in between. DNA for the CDR3: TGTGCCAGCAGCGCTAGGGTTGGGGGAATTGCTGGAAACACCATATATTTT. Its protein is CASSARVGGIAGNTIYF.

This clone was found a few times. The V and J genes are TRBV6-4 and TRBJ1-2, with TRBD1 identical over 9 bases. The germline V gene encodes CDR1 MRHNA and CDR2 SNTAGT. CDR3 size: 14 residues. V lost 0 bases, J lost 5 bases, and 1 base stayed unmatched. DNA of the CDR3: TGTGCCAGCAGTGACTCCGGGACAGGGTATGGCTACACCTTC. Its protein product is CASSDSGTGYGYTF.

This clone was observed at least ten times. The V gene is TRBV19, the J gene TRBJ1-3; D unresolved. The length of the CDR3 is 13 residues. Trimming took 8 bases from V and 2 from J, leaving 10 bases between them. CDR1 is LNHDA and CDR2 is SQIVND in the germline V gene (reference sequence). The CDR3 sequence: CASLGRTGNTIYF. The CDR3 DNA follows: TGTGCCAGTCTCGGCAGGACTGGAAACACCATATATTTT.

This clone was observed a few times. The rearrangement links TRBV9 to TRBJ2-3; weak D call: TRBD2 (6 bases). This CDR3 is 17 amino acids long. The ends were cut back, 4 bases at V and 1 base at J, with 19 bases in the middle. CDR1 is SGDLS and CDR2 is YYNGEE in the germline V gene. The CDR3 DNA reads TGTGCCAGCAGCTCGGGGGTATCTAGGGGACGCACAGATACGCAGTATTTT. Translating it yields CASSSGVSRGRTDTQYF. Filled out from reference TRBV9 and TRBJ2-3, the complete variable domain reads DSGVTQTPKHLITATGQRVTLRCSPRSGDLSVYWYQQSLDQGLQFLIQYYNGEERAKGNILERFSAQQFPDLHSELNLSSLELGDSALYFCASSSGVSRGRTDTQYFGPGTRLTVL.

The rearrangement links TRBV15 to TRBJ1-4; possible D gene TRBD1, 6 bases. The V end was cut by 2 bases, the J end by 6 bases, with 10 bases between. Germline CDR1 is LNHNV and CDR2 is YYDKDF (reference sequence). CDR3 length: 14 amino acids. The CDR3 DNA reads as TGTGCCACCAGCAGAACGGGGGGCGATGAAAAACTGTTTTTT. Amino acids: CATSRTGGDEKLFF.

The chain employs TRBV7-2 and TRBJ2-1; D not certain. The CDR3 length is 14 residues. Trimming stripped 7 bases from V and 3 bases from J, with 13 bases between. CDR1 is SGHTA, CDR2 FQGNSA, per germline. CDR3 region: CASTPGTFYNEQFF. The CDR3 DNA sequence: TGTGCCAGCACACCTGGAACTTTCTACAATGAGCAGTTCTTC.

Details on this clone: The sample carries other DNA sequences with the same CDR3. The chain uses TRBV15 and TRBJ1-3; D ambiguous. This CDR3 is 14 amino acids long. Trimming removed 5 bases at V and 0 bases at J, with 8 bases between. Germline CDR1 is LNHNV and CDR2 is YYDKDF (reference sequence). The CDR3 bases are TGTGCCACCAGCGACGGGTCCTCTGGAAACACCATATATTTT. Amino acid sequence: CATSDGSSGNTIYF.

The CDR3 loop reads CASSPLGGITGELFF. The CDR3, as DNA: TGCGCCAGCAGCCCCCTCGGGGGGATCACCGGGGAGCTGTTTTTT. V gene TRBV4-1 combines with J gene TRBJ2-2; 7 nucleotides align to TRBD2. Germline V CDR1 and CDR2: MGHRA, YSYEKL. This CDR3 comprises 15 residues. V lost 4 bases, J lost 4 bases, and 6 bases stayed unmatched.